This T cell receptor beta chain was observed in a study of cytomegalovirus exposure and HLA in healthy donors (dated by TCRdb to about 2017). About the study as a whole: In an earlier analysis of roughly 590 of the donors, 276 Gb of sequence data and roughly 100 million unique TCR beta sequences from about 180 million T cells were reported. On average, around 240,000 unique TCR beta nucleotide sequences were sequenced per donor among about 400 genotyped donors of the cohort, with 15% to 20% of those sequences being non-productive. Class I and class II HLA loci were covered by the typing at four-digit resolution. The study aimed to test whether cataloging public T cell receptors could reveal signatures of past pathogen exposure. To predict cytomegalovirus infection status, the study combined high-throughput TCR immunosequencing, statistical association of individual TCRs with disease status, and machine learning. In an earlier analysis of a few hundred of the donors, high-throughput TCR beta sequencing was used to judge whether each TCR beta V gene segment behaved as functional or pseudogenic. Roughly 300 gigabases of sequencing data and approximately 80 million unique TCR sequences were included in an early release covering about 600 HLA-typed donors. In addition to the first cohort of around 670 subjects, a separate validation cohort of 120 different subjects was used. Typing coverage differed by locus: A, B, C, DRB1 and DQB1 were typed in roughly 620-630 donors, DQA1 in roughly 510, DPA1 in around 580, and DPB1 in just under 490. Several DR-DQ haplotypes were handled as single units for association and clustering because linkage in the cohort was strong. Alongside the repertoire data, information on donor age, sex, ethnicity and CMV serostatus was compiled. Using immunosequencing, the study profiled T cell repertoires from 550 to 750 subjects and related those repertoires to cytomegalovirus serostatus. Of the 300 to 500 genotyped donors, 75% to 85% were placed in the genetic ancestry cluster associated with self-reported Caucasian donors. In a later analysis, previously published TCR beta repertoires from 670 or so donors were re-analyzed and high-resolution HLA genotyping was added so that TCR occurrence patterns could be studied. The later analysis used no new phenotypic data to find candidate immune exposures, relying instead on TCR beta sequences and their occurrence across donors. A later genetic analysis took genome-wide SNP genotypes for about three fifths of the roughly 670 donors and used that subset as a discovery cohort. Every repertoire in the discovery cohort had been generated on one and the same sequencing platform.

The cohort consisted of 666 healthy bone marrow donors. At the time of sampling, every cohort member was nominally healthy, though immune exposures that went unrecorded were likely present. The donor was CMV seronegative and was included in the group of around 320 seronegative cohort members. Each donor provided a peripheral blood sample, and peripheral blood mononuclear cells were used for TCR beta sequencing. Genomic DNA extraction from the blood cell samples was performed with the Qiagen DNeasy Blood Extraction Kit. Its CDR3 holds 16 amino acids, cysteine through phenylalanine. Kept here is only the CDR3 DNA, which spans 48 bases and is read in frame from base 1. V is pared back by 0 bases and J by 5 bases, with 15 bases lying between the germline termini. CDR1 LGHNA and CDR2 YSLEER were looked up in the germline V gene. Findings and caveats that apply to the study as a whole: In a later analysis, TCR association rates were found to vary across HLA loci, with the most associated TCRs seen for DRB1 alleles and the fewest for HLA-C alleles. Correlated functional status among segregating V segments might be attributable to linkage disequilibrium, but an unknown experimental factor could not be ruled out. About 17 rarely observed V segments, including chromosome 9 orphons, were excluded from the earlier analysis of a few hundred of the donors because counts were too low. A cluster of highly shared sequence variants was judged likely to be a technical artifact of the sequencing pipeline. Immune exposure information for the cohort was limited to CMV serostatus. Assigning TCR associations to individual alleles was difficult when HLA alleles, especially DR and DQ, strongly co-occurred. A further reported finding was that TCR beta sequences accurately predicted the HLA-A and HLA-B alleles for most subjects in the first cohort. Cytomegalovirus status was reported to be diagnosed by the classifier with high specificity and sensitivity in both the original and validation cohorts. In an earlier analysis of more than 500 of the donors, most TCR beta V segments appeared in productive rearrangements about 87% or about 30% of the time, broadly matching IMGT annotations. In a later analysis, HLA-associated TCR beta chains were found to be more clonally expanded and to have lower generation probabilities than equally common non-associated chains. A later genetic analysis associated a missense DCLRE1C variant with V-gene and J-gene trimming of TCR beta chains, and an independent cohort replicated the association. Across donors, most TCR sequences were observed very rarely, whereas some public TCRs were present in many individuals. Because some donors lacked HLA typing at each locus, the association tests relied only on the typed subset. The study listed approximately 160 TCR beta chains as associated with cytomegalovirus. It was suggested by the authors that the approach could potentially be generalized to other disease states and immunological phenotypes. According to a later genetic analysis, donors in an Asian-associated ancestry cluster had fewer N-insertions in productive TCRs than the approximately 700-donor mean. In vitro tests confirmed that a few of the cytomegalovirus-associated TCR beta chains recognize cytomegalovirus antigens. The 87-base-pair reads could not distinguish some IMGT-functional V segments, including TRBV6-2 and TRBV6-3, so those segments were excluded. A later analysis found that most CMV-associated TCR beta chains appeared HLA-restricted, with HLA associations seemingly driven largely by CMV exposure. Roughly uniform sequencing depth across donors was assumed in presence/absence analyses, although this assumption may not hold. A later analysis associated roughly 17,000 TCR beta sequences with specific HLA alleles at a false discovery rate of 0.05. In a later analysis, several top co-occurrence clusters were reported to appear linked to parvovirus B19, influenza, CMV and Epstein-Barr virus. Only TCR beta chains were sequenced in this cohort, and the absence of alpha or paired-chain data limited detectable features.

The library relied on the immunoSEQ multiplex PCR assay. The multiplex PCR relied on a mix of 60 forward primers for TCR Vbeta segments and 13 reverse primers for TCR Jbeta segments. A multiplex PCR assay on genomic DNA amplified the CDR3 region of rearranged TCR beta genes. The Illumina HiSeq System was used to sequence the amplified TCR beta libraries as 87-base-pair reads. As for the original processing: Across the 700 or so repertoires, a later analysis counted tens of millions of unique TCR beta chains, around 11 million of which were shared by at least two donors. To remove PCR and sequencing errors, raw reads were error-corrected and collapsed into unique sequences using a nearest-neighbor algorithm that merged closely related sequences. V, D and J gene segments were assigned by aligning CDR3 sequences to IMGT reference sequences. For a sequence to be retained, a match of at least six nucleotides to both a V gene segment and a J gene segment was required. A rearrangement counted as productive if the CDR3 had no stop codons and remained in frame with V and J, and every other rearrangement counted as non-productive. Following IMGT convention, CDR3 was defined as the stretch from the second conserved V-encoded cysteine to the conserved J-encoded phenylalanine. In an earlier analysis of around 540 of the donors, sequences lacking an unambiguous match to a single V gene segment were excluded. An earlier analysis of approximately 590 of the donors classified V segments as functional when productive rearrangements were above 56.7% and as segregating when the standard deviation between donors was above 5%. A statistical classification framework was developed to diagnose cytomegalovirus status using the catalog of TCR beta chain sequences. A later analysis assigned V and J genes by comparing TCR nucleotide sequences with IMGT/GENE-DB human TR gene sequences. A later analysis assigned CDR3 sequences and most-parsimonious VDJ recombination scenarios with the TCRdist pipeline. A later analysis defined each TCR beta chain by its CDR3 amino acid sequence plus V-gene family, and excluded reads lacking a unique V-gene family. A later analysis removed over 500 highly shared, low-generation-probability nucleotide sequences to deal with suspected cross-contamination and a sequencing artifact. In a later analysis, a clonal expansion index for each public chain was calculated from normalized within-repertoire ranks of inferred template counts. In a later analysis, generation probabilities were computed with a VDJ recombination model fitted to out-of-frame rearrangements, and the resulting probabilities were checked against IGoR. In a later analysis, TCR-TCR, TCR-HLA and TCR-CMV co-occurrence was scored with hypergeometric tests, and a repertoire-size bias correction was applied to TCR pairs. A later analysis estimated false discovery rates by permuting HLA or CMV assignments 20 times. In a later analysis, co-occurring TCRs were grouped using DBSCAN, and TCRdist sequence similarity was added for clustering within HLA-allele-positive subsets. Repertoires with fewer than 30,000 or more than 120,000 public chains were left out of co-occurrence clustering, as were a handful of repertoires with anomalous nucleotide sharing. Drawn from immuneACCESS, this table holds only the in-frame rearrangements with V and J called that TCRdb kept. Clones are partly lost; checked studies trace under half to an unresolved V gene and leave the rest unexplained. The DNA gave D and trimming, while V, J and clone size come from that table. This sample lists some 180,000 clones; 77% were detected once. Clones ranked in the top ten supply approximately 1.5% of the sample.

Regarding this clone: No antigen is known for it. There are no base qualities to consult, and no much larger clone falls within one base.

This TCR came from a man aged 18 to 35 in good health and CMV-seronegative. Here the chain combines TRBV4-3 and TRBJ2-3, with the D gene uncertain. Sequencing was done on a sample of PBMCs. The nucleotide sequence reads TGCGCCAGCAGCCAAGACACTCCTCCCCGTGGAGATACGCAGTATTTT. Translated, this gives CASSQDTPPRGDTQYF.